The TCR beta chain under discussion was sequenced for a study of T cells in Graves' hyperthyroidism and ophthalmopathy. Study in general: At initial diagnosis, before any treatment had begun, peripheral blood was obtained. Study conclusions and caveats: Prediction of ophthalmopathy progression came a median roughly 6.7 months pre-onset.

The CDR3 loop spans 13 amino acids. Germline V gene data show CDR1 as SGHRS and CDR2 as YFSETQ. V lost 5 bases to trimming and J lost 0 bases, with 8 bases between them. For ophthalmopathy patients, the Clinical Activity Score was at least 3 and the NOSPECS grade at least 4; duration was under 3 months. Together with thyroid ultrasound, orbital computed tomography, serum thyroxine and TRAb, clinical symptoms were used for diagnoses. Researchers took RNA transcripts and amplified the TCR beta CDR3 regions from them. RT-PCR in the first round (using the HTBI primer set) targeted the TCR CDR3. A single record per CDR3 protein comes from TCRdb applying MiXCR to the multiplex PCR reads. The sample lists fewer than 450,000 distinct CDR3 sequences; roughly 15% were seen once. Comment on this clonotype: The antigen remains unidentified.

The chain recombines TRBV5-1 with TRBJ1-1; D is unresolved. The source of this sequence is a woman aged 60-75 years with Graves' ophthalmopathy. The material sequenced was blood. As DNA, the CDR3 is TGCGCCAGCAGAACAAACATGAACACTGAAGCTTTCTTT. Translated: CASRTNMNTEAFF.